This entry concerns a single T cell receptor beta chain. Its antigen is undetermined. Since all of the isolated RNA was reverse transcribed, expressed TCRB transcripts were what got sequenced. Here immunoSEQ multiplex PCR was the method, and the copy in TCRdb shows in-frame clones only, minus some. The data hold roughly 150,000 clones, with approximately 7.8% observed a single time. The CDR3 is 15 residues long. Looked up from germline, CDR1 is SGHAT and CDR2 is FQNNGV. Deletions cut 1 base from V and 4 bases from J, with 13 bases between. The sample originates from a study of beta chain features in type 1 diabetes. Findings and caveats of the study: Among patients with Type 1 diabetes, TCRB CDR3s were moderately but significantly shorter in every one of the four CD4+ subsets.

The chain employs TRBV11-2 and TRBJ2-5, with D unclear. The source is a middle-aged woman with type 1 diabetes. The sample comprised central memory CD4+ T cells from blood. The CDR3 DNA reads TGTGCCAGCAGCTTAGGTGCCAACGCCGGAGAGACCCAGTACTTC. Translation gives CASSLGANAGETQYF.